One and the same sample provided the 7 T cell receptor beta chains below, sequenced in a study of shared clonotypes between healthy human individuals. Measured with immunoSEQ multiplex PCR; TCRdb has only the in-frame clones, and not every one. The data show around 88,000 clones, with roughly two thirds seen just once and 45% held by the top ten. The sample consisted of memory CD8+ T cells sorted from blood. Subset indicated: CD45RO+ cells pooled with CCR7-negative TemRA cells. Every receptor here comes from a man aged 25-40 years in good health.

The V and J genes are TRBV4-1 and TRBJ2-1, with D tentatively TRBD2 (5 bases). From germline, CDR1 is MGHRA and CDR2 YSYEKL. The length of the CDR3 is 15 residues. Between the trimmed V and J ends, which lost 4 bases and 4 bases, there was a span of 14 bases. CDR3 residues: CASSPDRTGYNEQFF. The CDR3 nucleotides read TGCGCCAGCAGCCCCGATCGGACTGGGTACAATGAGCAGTTCTTC.

The rearrangement links TRBV19 to TRBJ1-3; 10 nucleotides line up with TRBD1. V lost 9 bases and J lost 0; bases outside the gene matches: 11. CDR3 length equals 17 residues. Germline CDR1 reads LNHDA; CDR2 reads SQIVND (reference sequence). The CDR3 DNA follows: TGTGCCAGCCGACAAACCGGGACAGGGGACTCTGGAAACACCATATATTTT. Translation: CASRQTGTGDSGNTIYF.

A word on this clone: With a far larger clone one base away, a read error is the likely cause. The V gene is TRBV6-4, the J gene TRBJ2-3; possible D gene TRBD1, 6 bases. V was cut by 2 bases and J by 4 bases, with 10 bases left in between. Germline CDR1 is MRHNA and CDR2 is SNTAGT. The CDR3 sequence is 14 residues long. In DNA, the CDR3 is TGTGCCAGCAGTGACGGGACAAGGGCAGATACGCAGTATTTT. It translates to CASSDGTRADTQYF.

V is TRBV7-9 and J is TRBJ2-7; D possibly corresponds to TRBD2 (6 bases). This CDR3 spans 16 amino acids. Trimming took 4 bases from V and 1 from J, leaving 17 bases between them. Germline CDR1 reads SEHNR; CDR2 reads FQNEAQ (reference sequence). CDR3 sequence: CASSSTEGLRSYEQYF. CDR3 DNA: TGTGCCAGCAGCTCTACGGAGGGACTGCGATCCTACGAGCAGTACTTC.

This clone has a count of ten or more. The identical CDR3 is also encoded by other nucleotide sequences in the sample. The chain joins TRBV18 to TRBJ2-3; D not certain. CDR1 is KGHSH, CDR2 LQKENI, per germline. V lost 5 bases, J lost 5 bases, and 5 bases lay in between. This CDR3 is 11 amino acids long. The CDR3 DNA follows: TGTGCCAGCTCAGCGCGAGATACGCAGTATTTT. It is translated as CASSARDTQYF.

Details on this clone: Other DNA sequences within the sample encode an identical CDR3. The CDR3: CASSLLGSDEKLFF. The CDR3 DNA is TGTGCCAGCAGTTTATTGGGTTCTGATGAAAAACTGTTTTTT. The J gene is TRBJ1-4, the V gene TRBV27; no clear D. Trimming stripped 1 base from V and 6 bases from J, with 9 bases between. Per germline, CDR1 MNHEY and CDR2 SMNVEV (reference sequence). This CDR3 region has 14 residues. Complete variable domain (other parts from reference TRBV27 and TRBJ1-4): EAQVTQNPRYLITVTGKKLTVTCSQNMNHEYMSWYRQDPGLGLRQIYYSMNVEVTDKGDVPEGYKVSRKEKRNFPLILESPSPNQTSLYFCASSLLGSDEKLFFGSGTQLSVL.

This clone appeared once. The chain recombines TRBV5-4 with TRBJ2-3; D might be TRBD2 (5 bases). V lost 5 bases, J lost 8 bases, and 21 bases lay in between. The CDR3 has 15 residues. The germline CDR1 and CDR2 sequences are SGHNT and YYREEE (reference sequence). The CDR3 sequence: CASRSLEREPVTQYF. CDR3 nucleotides: TGTGCCAGCAGGAGCTTGGAACGGGAACCCGTTACGCAGTATTTT.